This T cell receptor beta chain was sequenced in a study of chemoradiotherapy in HPV16-positive cancers. Findings and caveats of the study: HPV-specific T cells were functionally defined from only two HPV16-positive patients. During treatment, candidate HPV-specific clones and E7-related motifs expanded in tumor.

Repeated repertoire sampling spanned the course of chemoradiotherapy. The data were produced by immunoSEQ multiplex PCR, yet TCRdb's version contains in-frame clones alone and is incomplete. Of 10,000 to 15,000 clones listed, roughly four fifths are singletons. In the case of this clone: As yet, its antigen is unknown.

CDR3 size: 18 residues. V was trimmed by 4 bases and J by 0 bases, leaving 16 bases between them. The germline CDR1 and CDR2 sequences are SGHVS and FQNEAQ. Sampling was done from a patient who underwent chemoradiotherapy. This clonotype was obtained from a human donor with HPV-associated anogenital cancer. V is TRBV7-8 and J is TRBJ2-6, with D perhaps matching TRBD1 (6 bases). The CDR3 region has the DNA TGTGCCAGCAGCTCCTGGACAGAATACGACTCTGGGGCCAACGTCCTGACTTTC. Translated, it gives CASSSWTEYDSGANVLTF.